This entry describes one T cell receptor beta chain. These data belong to a study of blood T cell repertoires in COVID-19. In the authors' workflow: Nucleated cell counts were estimated from reference gene primer amplification. Profiled with immunoSEQ multiplex PCR; TCRdb holds only in-frame clones, not every one. V and J calls plus clone size are reproduced from that table; the DNA served to infer D and trimming. Altogether about 49,000 clones are present, more than 85% being singletons, with the ten largest covering about 1%. This CDR3 has 16 residues. V was clipped by 6 bases and J by 8 bases, with 25 bases between them. Germline values: CDR1 MDHEN, CDR2 SYDVKM. Enrollment of patients from Seattle took place during active infection, with longitudinal follow-up.

This clonotype originated in a man between 60 and 75 years old with COVID-19, enrolled during active disease. This chain joins TRBV28 and TRBJ1-2; TRBD1 might be the D (5 bases). Sequencing used peripheral blood. The CDR3: CASRIPLQGSFSGYTF. As DNA, the CDR3 is TGTGCCAGCAGAATACCCCTCCAGGGATCTTTCTCCGGCTACACCTTC.